This is a list of T cell receptor beta chains from one sample in a study of blood T cell repertoires in COVID-19. The table came from immunoSEQ multiplex PCR; TCRdb's copy has only in-frame clones and leaves some out. The data contain 190,000 or so clones, 85% of them singletons. Sequencing was done on a sample of peripheral blood. These TCRs come from a man in his sixties with COVID-19, enrolled during active disease. The conserved cysteine and the conserved F or W are not part of the CDR3 here.

>TRBJ1-4|TRBV2
ASTGRVATNEKLF
>TRBJ2-2|TRBV5-1
ASSSGGDTGELF
>TRBJ1-2|TRBV12-3/TRBV12-4
ASSRTGRGYT
>TRBJ2-7|TRBV7-2
ASSLGGRGYEQY
>TRBJ2-3|TRBV28
ASSLSGPSTDTQY
>TRBJ2-1|TRBV10-3
AISEGATSGRTEQF
>TRBJ2-1|TRBV28
ASSLSSGAGGGRANEQF
>TRBJ1-1|TRBV7-2
ASSSGRQGAEAF
>TRBJ1-1|TRBV5-1
ASNLSDRRNTEAF
>TRBJ2-5|TRBV25-1
ASSGTGGMETQY
>TRBJ1-4|TRBV21-1
ASSKVGTGEDEKLF
>TRBJ2-7|TRBV10-3
AIRSTHGEQY
>TRBJ1-1|TRBV27
ASSLQGTEAF
>TRBJ1-5|TRBV5-6
ASSLARGPVPQH
>TRBJ1-1|TRBV7-2
ASSLSPGVNTEAF
>TRBJ1-1|TRBV5-1
ASSFTDRGRTEAF
>TRBJ2-2|TRBV19
ASSIDRWALGGELF
>TRBJ1-2|TRBV10-3
AISESAGINYGYT
>TRBJ1-1|TRBV30
AWRELMNTEAF
>TRBJ1-2|TRBV5-1
ASSLDRAAIGYT
>TRBJ1-6|TRBV15
ATSSPDRPLH
>TRBJ2-5|TRBV27
ASSSRLARGKETQY
>TRBJ2-3|TRBV5-1
ASSLGGTDTQY
>TRBJ1-2|TRBV28
ASSIGQGNYGYT
>TRBJ2-2|TRBV5-1
ASSSFKWTGGWTGELF
>TRBJ1-6|TRBV11-2
ASSKGTANSPLH
>TRBJ1-6|TRBV6-5
ASTLTGINSPLH
>TRBJ1-3|TRBV9
ASSVGGSVSSGNTIY
>TRBJ2-3|TRBV5-1
ASSSGTSGRLGTDTQY
>TRBJ2-1|TRBV2
ASSESGLSNEQF
>TRBJ2-7|TRBV13
ASSWRLAGGPYEQY
>TRBJ2-7|TRBV13
ASSRDSFSSYEQY
>TRBJ1-3|TRBV5-4
ASSYGQGNTIY
>TRBJ1-6|TRBV2
ASTSRESLH
>TRBJ1-1|TRBV29-1
SVVRQTGGRTEAF
>TRBJ1-1|TRBV4-1
ASSQEYRGRTEAF
>TRBJ1-1|TRBV28
ASSLGTRGTEAF
>TRBJ1-4|TRBV7-9
ASRFGDRESEKLF
>TRBJ1-6|TRBV10-3
AIRTTGTISPLH
>TRBJ1-1|TRBV10-3
AIRGGLTEAF
>TRBJ1-2|TRBV7-2
ASSLPGQGRDGYT
>TRBJ1-1|TRBV7-2
ASRRVGTEAF
>TRBJ2-1|TRBV6-5
ASSYSTSGGEQF
>TRBJ1-5|TRBV2
ASSELSGLTLFQPQH
>TRBJ1-4|TRBV6-5
ASSFLKGGSGEKLF